A selection of T cell receptor beta chains follows, all from one sample in a study of T cell responses to AZD1222 COVID-19 vaccine. Method: immunoSEQ multiplex PCR; TCRdb's copy keeps in-frame clones and lacks some. The table includes about 180,000 clones, about 90% detected once. Sequencing was performed on peripheral blood, taken 28 days after the second AZD1222 dose. The receptors shown here come from an adult who received the AZD1222 COVID-19 vaccine. The conserved cysteine and the conserved F or W are not part of the CDR3 here. Fields, in order: CDR3 protein, J gene, V gene.

cdr3_aa: ASSVGTARSSNEQY
j_call: TRBJ2-7
v_call: TRBV28

cdr3_aa: ASSDSAGGYNEQF
j_call: TRBJ2-1
v_call: TRBV6-4

cdr3_aa: ASQRAGANVLT
j_call: TRBJ2-6
v_call: TRBV12-3/TRBV12-4

cdr3_aa: ASSGRSRSANTGELF
j_call: TRBJ2-2
v_call: TRBV2

cdr3_aa: ASSMGQANTEAF
j_call: TRBJ1-1
v_call: TRBV5-8

cdr3_aa: ASSLNVYNEQF
j_call: TRBJ2-1
v_call: TRBV12-3/TRBV12-4

cdr3_aa: AINYRVEDQPQH
j_call: TRBJ1-5
v_call: TRBV19

cdr3_aa: ATSRSKGQVYNEQF
j_call: TRBJ2-1
v_call: TRBV15

cdr3_aa: ASSKQGRGNQPQH
j_call: TRBJ1-5
v_call: TRBV19

cdr3_aa: AWSAQLTAEAF
j_call: TRBJ1-1
v_call: TRBV30

cdr3_aa: ASSADGEQF
j_call: TRBJ2-1
v_call: TRBV10-2

cdr3_aa: ASSLSGGNSYNEQF
j_call: TRBJ2-1
v_call: TRBV27

cdr3_aa: AIRNREVSTEAF
j_call: TRBJ1-1
v_call: TRBV10-3

cdr3_aa: ASRPGQDPDTQY
j_call: TRBJ2-3
v_call: TRBV6-5

cdr3_aa: ASSYHLKGSYEQY
j_call: TRBJ2-7
v_call: TRBV6-2/TRBV6-3

cdr3_aa: ASSLSEDRGVLRGYT
j_call: TRBJ1-2
v_call: TRBV5-1

cdr3_aa: ASRGAEANEKLF
j_call: TRBJ1-4
v_call: TRBV19

cdr3_aa: ASSLGLGLAYEQY
j_call: TRBJ2-7
v_call: TRBV5-1

cdr3_aa: ASSFTRDYGYT
j_call: TRBJ1-2
v_call: TRBV12-3/TRBV12-4

cdr3_aa: ASSLAGTGRIYEQY
j_call: TRBJ2-7
v_call: TRBV5-5

cdr3_aa: ASSLKGGDTQY
j_call: TRBJ2-3
v_call: TRBV3-1/TRBV3-2

cdr3_aa: ASSPRTRTGELF
j_call: TRBJ2-2
v_call: TRBV6-5

cdr3_aa: ASSAGGRSREQY
j_call: TRBJ2-7
v_call: TRBV9

cdr3_aa: ASSQLDLAGRTDTQY
j_call: TRBJ2-3
v_call: TRBV23-1

cdr3_aa: ASSVGSGGVETQY
j_call: TRBJ2-5
v_call: TRBV9

cdr3_aa: ASSWGQPTEAF
j_call: TRBJ1-1
v_call: TRBV12-3/TRBV12-4

cdr3_aa: ASSLVQGYGYT
j_call: TRBJ1-2
v_call: TRBV12-3/TRBV12-4

cdr3_aa: SGEGQGPTMKQF
j_call: TRBJ2-1
v_call: TRBV29-1

cdr3_aa: AWSLEGSYEQY
j_call: TRBJ2-7
v_call: TRBV30

cdr3_aa: ASSAEVYEQF
j_call: TRBJ2-1
v_call: TRBV12-3/TRBV12-4

cdr3_aa: ASSLGGQVEQF
j_call: TRBJ2-1
v_call: TRBV7-9

cdr3_aa: ASSLKGLAATGELF
j_call: TRBJ2-2
v_call: TRBV7-2

cdr3_aa: ASNPRGVVGYGYT
j_call: TRBJ1-2
v_call: TRBV2

cdr3_aa: ASSMTGASNQPQH
j_call: TRBJ1-5
v_call: TRBV5-1

cdr3_aa: ASSPGTETYEQY
j_call: TRBJ2-7
v_call: TRBV18

cdr3_aa: ASSIDRGGYGYT
j_call: TRBJ1-2
v_call: TRBV7-9

cdr3_aa: ASSFSGGGGVHEQY
j_call: TRBJ2-7
v_call: TRBV27

cdr3_aa: ASSYLSEQGRDGYT
j_call: TRBJ1-2
v_call: TRBV6-5

cdr3_aa: SVGRDRGDHTEAF
j_call: TRBJ1-1
v_call: TRBV29-1

cdr3_aa: ASHPSSAGQYSNQPQH
j_call: TRBJ1-5
v_call: TRBV19

cdr3_aa: ASSFEPSYEQY
j_call: TRBJ2-7
v_call: TRBV12-3/TRBV12-4

cdr3_aa: ASSQPGTGGTEAF
j_call: TRBJ1-1
v_call: TRBV6-5

cdr3_aa: ASSPRAPYEQY
j_call: TRBJ2-7
v_call: TRBV5-8

cdr3_aa: ASSPSQNPPRGTEAF
j_call: TRBJ1-1
v_call: TRBV18

cdr3_aa: ASRSGRTYSNQPQH
j_call: TRBJ1-5
v_call: TRBV19

cdr3_aa: ASSSGLAGQETQY
j_call: TRBJ2-5
v_call: TRBV7-2

cdr3_aa: ASSFAGGELF
j_call: TRBJ2-2
v_call: TRBV5-4

cdr3_aa: ASSRGEYTEAF
j_call: TRBJ1-1
v_call: TRBV19

cdr3_aa: ASSEEGSGLF
j_call: TRBJ2-2
v_call: TRBV7-7